Below, 21 T cell receptor beta chains from the same sample are listed, as sequenced in a study of T cells in Graves' hyperthyroidism and ophthalmopathy. The TCR beta CDR3 regions underwent amplification using RNA transcripts as the source. The HTBI primer set drove a first-round RT-PCR of the TCR CDR3. TCRdb ran MiXCR on the multiplex PCR reads and lists one entry per CDR3 protein. The table has roughly 300,000 distinct CDR3 sequences, approximately 15% seen once; the top ten hold approximately 23%. Input material: blood. Receptor source: a woman between 25 and 40 years old with Graves' hyperthyroidism.

In its sample, this clonotype was seen many times. This chain connects TRBV6-2 or TRBV6-3 to TRBJ2-5; 15 bases line up with TRBD2. Germline CDR1 MNHEY, CDR2 SVGEGT. The V and J ends lost 7 bases and 4 bases, in that order; junction bases with no gene match: 7. The CDR3 length is 16 residues. In DNA, the CDR3 is TGTGCCAGCAACTCGGGACTAGCGGGAGGATCAGAGACCCAGTACTTC. Its protein is CASNSGLAGGSETQYF.

This clonotype was detected ten times or more. The V gene is TRBV20-1, the J gene TRBJ2-1; 7 bases agree with TRBD2. Germline V CDR1 and CDR2: DFQATT, SNEGSKA (reference sequence). The CDR3 has 16 amino acids. V lost 0 bases, J lost 3 bases, and 8 bases stayed unmatched. In DNA form, the CDR3 reads TGCAGTGCTAGAGATCAACAAGCGGGATTCTACAATGAGCAGTTCTTC. Its translation is CSARDQQAGFYNEQFF.

Many counts were recorded for this clonotype. V and J are TRBV7-3 and TRBJ2-3; tentatively, D is TRBD2 (6 bases). Germline CDR1 and CDR2: SGHTA and FQGTGA. The length of the CDR3 is 18 residues. V gave up 0 bases and J gave up 0 bases, with 16 bases separating them. CDR3 in amino acids: CASSLTPSSDQSTDTQYF. The CDR3 DNA follows: TGTGCCAGCAGCTTAACCCCCTCTAGCGACCAAAGCACAGATACGCAGTATTTT.

V gene TRBV10-3 combines with J gene TRBJ1-1; no clear D. Between the trimmed V and J ends, which lost 1 base and 7 bases, there was a span of 10 bases. Germline lookup yields CDR1 ENHRY and CDR2 SYGVKD. This CDR3 is 13 amino acids long. CDR3 amino acids: CAISELGLSEAFF. The CDR3 DNA follows: TGTGCCATCAGTGAGTTAGGTCTTAGTGAAGCTTTCTTT.

This clonotype was observed many times. V is TRBV2 and J is TRBJ1-5; 7 bases map to TRBD1. Germline CDR1 is SNHLY and CDR2 is FYNNEI. This CDR3 is built from 15 residues. Trimming at V came to 6 bases and at J to 5 bases, leaving 10 bases not matched to a gene. CDR3 in amino acids: CASRQAPGGDQPQHF. CDR3 nucleotides: TGTGCCAGCAGGCAGGCCCCAGGGGGGGATCAGCCCCAGCATTTT.

This clonotype was counted ten times or more. The chain uses TRBV6-5 and TRBJ1-1; the D is unclear. Per germline, CDR1 MNHEY and CDR2 SVGAGI. The CDR3 extends over 14 amino acids. Between the trimmed V and J ends, which lost 2 bases and 11 bases, there was a span of 18 bases. DNA for the CDR3: TGTGCCAGCAGTTACCGTGGGGAGGCCGTGACCGCTTTCTTT. This translates into CASSYRGEAVTAFF.

This clonotype was counted many times. This chain joins TRBV28 and TRBJ1-4, with D possibly matching TRBD1 (5 bases). The V end was cut by 6 bases, the J end by 10 bases, with 24 bases between. Germline loops: CDR1 MDHEN, CDR2 SYDVKM. CDR3 size: 16 residues. DNA for the CDR3: TGTGCCAGCAGCAACCCCTTCGACAGATCCGATGTAAAACTGTTTTTT. Translated, it gives CASSNPFDRSDVKLFF.

The rearrangement joins TRBV28 to TRBJ2-6; tentatively, D is TRBD1 (5 bases). This CDR3 spans 17 amino acids. The germline V gene encodes CDR1 MDHEN and CDR2 SYDVKM. Trimming removed 8 bases from V and 0 bases from J, with 17 bases in between. This CDR3 is CASGHLPRVSGANVLTF. For the CDR3, the DNA is TGTGCCAGCGGACACCTCCCCAGGGTCTCTGGGGCCAACGTCCTGACTTTC.

This clonotype has at least ten counts. The chain has TRBV20-1 and TRBJ2-7; D remains unclear. The V gene's germline CDR1 is DFQATT and CDR2 SNEGSKA (reference sequence). CDR3 length: 16 amino acids. Trimming shortened V by 0 bases and J by 6 bases, and 21 bases separated the two germline ends. This CDR3 is CSARDSSWAKGSEQYF. CDR3 nucleotides: TGCAGTGCTAGAGATAGCAGTTGGGCTAAGGGTAGCGAGCAGTACTTC.

CDR3 bases: TGTGCCAGCTCACCGTACTCGTGCTGCGATGAGCAGTTCTTC. Translation gives CASSPYSCCDEQFF. J is TRBJ2-1 and V is TRBV18, with D uncertain. This CDR3 comprises 14 residues. Germline CDR1 and CDR2: KGHSH and LQKENI. V lost 3 bases to trimming and J lost 8 bases, with 14 bases between them.

This clonotype was seen at least ten times. This chain uses TRBV29-1 with TRBJ1-1; possible D gene TRBD1, 6 bases. The germline V and J ends were trimmed by 7 bases and 7 bases, with 10 bases remaining between them. CDR1 SQVTM and CDR2 ANQGSEA come from the germline V gene. The CDR3 contains 10 residues. The CDR3 DNA follows: TGCAGCGGCAAGGACAGTGAAGCTTTCTTT. Protein product: CSGKDSEAFF. Based on the CDR3 plus reference TRBV29-1 and TRBJ1-1, the full variable domain is SAVISQKPSRDICQRGTSLTIQCQVDSQVTMMFWYRQQPGQSLTLIATANQGSEATYESGFVIDKFPISRPNLTFSTLTVSNMSPEDSSIYLCSGKDSEAFFGQGTRLTVV.

This clonotype was counted ten times or more. This chain links TRBV2 with TRBJ1-6; 7 bases are shared with TRBD1. The germline V gene encodes CDR1 SNHLY and CDR2 FYNNEI. The CDR3 length is 13 residues. Unmatched junction bases numbered 14, after V lost 8 bases and J lost 16 bases. In nucleotides, the CDR3 is TGTGCCAGCGGCAACAGGGGTGGGCCTCCTCTCCACTTT. Translating gives CASGNRGGPPLHF.

This sequence joins TRBV7-9 and TRBJ2-1, with D unclear. The CDR3 sequence is 11 residues long. From germline, CDR1 is SEHNR and CDR2 FQNEAQ (reference sequence). V was trimmed by 5 bases and J by 9 bases, leaving 8 bases between them. This CDR3 reads CASSPFGEQFF. The CDR3, as DNA: TGTGCCAGCAGCCCATTCGGTGAGCAGTTCTTC.

The CDR3, as DNA: TGTGCCAGCAGTTACGGGGGGGACACTGAAGCTTTCTTT. Translated, it gives CASSYGGDTEAFF. The genes are TRBV6-9 and TRBJ1-1; possibly TRBD1 for D (5 bases). The ends were cut back, 3 bases at V and 3 bases at J, with 8 bases in the middle. This CDR3 spans 13 amino acids. The germline V gene has CDR1 MNHGY and CDR2 SVAAGI.

The DNA of the CDR3 is TGTGCCTGGGCCTACGACCTGGCTGGCAATGAGCAGTTCTTC. Translation: CAWAYDLAGNEQFF. The rearrangement links TRBV30 to TRBJ2-1; no reliable D call. The CDR3 has 14 amino acids. Trimming stripped 5 bases from V and 6 bases from J, with 17 bases between. Per the germline V gene, CDR1 is GTSNPN and CDR2 is SVGIG (reference sequence).

In this sample, this clonotype turned up many times. CDR3 amino acids: CASAREDTQYF. CDR3 DNA: TGTGCCAGCGCGAGGGAAGATACGCAGTATTTT. The rearrangement uses TRBV11-2 and TRBJ2-3, with TRBD2 as a possible D gene (5 bases). This CDR3 spans 11 amino acids. The germline CDR1 and CDR2 sequences are SGHAT and FQNNGV. V gave up 8 bases and J gave up 5 bases, with 8 bases separating them.

Turning to this clonotype: Since a much larger clone is just one base distant, this may be a read error. V gene TRBV20-1 combines with J gene TRBJ2-1; TRBD2 agrees at 9 bases. The CDR3 contains 15 residues. CDR1 and CDR2 (germline): DFQATT, SNEGSKA (reference sequence). This CDR3 reads CSARAAGGPHNEQSF. CDR3 DNA sequence: TGCAGTGCTAGAGCTGCGGGAGGGCCCCATAATGAGCAGTCCTTC.

The table lists this clonotype with a few counts. A read error is possible here, since a much larger clone lies one base away. The gene calls are TRBV2 and TRBJ2-7; D is unresolved. Germline V gene data show CDR1 as SNHLY and CDR2 as FYNNEI. Trimming stripped 11 bases from V and 2 bases from J, with 16 bases between. This CDR3 comprises 13 residues. As DNA, the CDR3 is TGTGCCTGTGGAACACAGCTTACCTACGAGCAGTACTTC. This gives the protein CACGTQLTYEQYF. Supplemented by reference TRBV2 and TRBJ2-7, the full variable domain reads EPEVTQTPSHQVTQMGQEVILRCVPISNHLYFYWYRQILGQKVEFLVSFYNNEISEKSEIFDDQFSVERPDGSNFTLKIRSTKLEDSAMYFCACGTQLTYEQYFGPGTRLTVT.

The chain uses TRBV14 and TRBJ1-5; D remains ambiguous. The CDR3 is 13 amino acids. Germline V gene data show CDR1 as SGHDN and CDR2 as FVKESK. V shed 0 bases and J shed 7 bases, with 7 bases lying between them. In DNA form, the CDR3 reads TGTGCCAGCAGCCAAGAGAGAAGCCAGCCCCAGCATTTT. Residues: CASSQERSQPQHF.

The V and J genes are TRBV7-9 and TRBJ2-7; D unclear. This CDR3 is built from 16 residues. Trimming shortened V by 4 bases and J by 0 bases, and 16 bases separated the two germline ends. CDR1 SEHNR and CDR2 FQNEAQ come from the germline V gene (reference sequence). This CDR3 reads CASSSPSPGSSYEQYF. The CDR3 DNA reads as TGTGCCAGCAGCTCGCCCTCTCCCGGCAGCTCCTACGAGCAGTACTTC.

In this sample, this clonotype turned up many times. The rearrangement uses TRBV20-1 and TRBJ2-7; unclear D gene. With 3 bases removed from V and 0 bases from J, the gap between germline ends came to 12 bases. Germline CDR1 is DFQATT and CDR2 is SNEGSKA (reference sequence). The CDR3 sequence is 14 residues long. In DNA, the CDR3 is TGCAGTGCTAGCGTGGTAACGAGCTCCTACGAGCAGTACTTC. Its protein product is CSASVVTSSYEQYF.